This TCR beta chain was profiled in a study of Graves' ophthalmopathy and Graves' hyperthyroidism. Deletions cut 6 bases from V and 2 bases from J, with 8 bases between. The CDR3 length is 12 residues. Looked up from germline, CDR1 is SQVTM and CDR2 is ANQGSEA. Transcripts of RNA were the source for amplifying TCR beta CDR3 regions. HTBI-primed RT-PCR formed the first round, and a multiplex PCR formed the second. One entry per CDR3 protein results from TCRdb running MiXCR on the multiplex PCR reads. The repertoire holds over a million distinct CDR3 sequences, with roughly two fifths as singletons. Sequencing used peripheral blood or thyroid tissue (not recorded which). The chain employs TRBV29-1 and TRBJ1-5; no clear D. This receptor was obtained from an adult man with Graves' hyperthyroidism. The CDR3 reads CSVGNGNQPQHF. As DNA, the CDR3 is TGCAGCGTGGGCAATGGCAATCAGCCCCAGCATTTT.